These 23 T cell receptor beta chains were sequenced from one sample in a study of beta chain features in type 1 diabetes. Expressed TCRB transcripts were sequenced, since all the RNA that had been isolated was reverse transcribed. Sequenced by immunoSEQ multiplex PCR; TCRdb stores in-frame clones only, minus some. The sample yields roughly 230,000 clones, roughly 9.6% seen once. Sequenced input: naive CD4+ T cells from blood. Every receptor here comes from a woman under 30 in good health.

DNA for the CDR3: TGCGCCAGCAGCCAAGAACCCCCGGGAAAATCCTCCTATAATTCACCCCTCCACTTT. Its translation is CASSQEPPGKSSYNSPLHF. V usage is TRBV4-1 and J usage is TRBJ1-6; D call uncertain. CDR1 and CDR2 (germline): MGHRA, YSYEKL. The CDR3 is 19 residues long. V lost 0 bases, J lost 0 bases, and 15 bases lay in between.

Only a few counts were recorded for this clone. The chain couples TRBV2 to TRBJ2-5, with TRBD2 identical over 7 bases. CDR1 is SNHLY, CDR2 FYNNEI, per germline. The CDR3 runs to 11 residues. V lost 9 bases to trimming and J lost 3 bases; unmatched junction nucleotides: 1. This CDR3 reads CASRGEETQYF. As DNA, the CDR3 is TGTGCCAGTCGGGGGGAAGAGACCCAGTACTTC.

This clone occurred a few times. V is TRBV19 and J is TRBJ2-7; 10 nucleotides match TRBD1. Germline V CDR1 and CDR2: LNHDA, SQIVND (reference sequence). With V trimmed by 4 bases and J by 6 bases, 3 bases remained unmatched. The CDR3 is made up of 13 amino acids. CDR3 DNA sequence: TGTGCCAGTAGTAGGGACAGGGGATTCGAGCAGTACTTC. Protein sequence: CASSRDRGFEQYF.

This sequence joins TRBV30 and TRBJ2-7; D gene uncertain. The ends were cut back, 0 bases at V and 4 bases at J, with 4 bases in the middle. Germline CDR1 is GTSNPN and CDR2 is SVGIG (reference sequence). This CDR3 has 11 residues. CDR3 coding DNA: TGTGCCTGGAGTGTCGAGTACGAGCAGTACTTC. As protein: CAWSVEYEQYF.

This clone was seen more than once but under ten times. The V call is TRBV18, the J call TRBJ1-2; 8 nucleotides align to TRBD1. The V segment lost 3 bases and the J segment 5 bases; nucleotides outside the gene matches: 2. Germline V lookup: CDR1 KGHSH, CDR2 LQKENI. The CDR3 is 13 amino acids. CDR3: CASSPDRVYGYTF. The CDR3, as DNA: TGTGCCAGCTCACCGGACAGGGTGTATGGCTACACCTTC.

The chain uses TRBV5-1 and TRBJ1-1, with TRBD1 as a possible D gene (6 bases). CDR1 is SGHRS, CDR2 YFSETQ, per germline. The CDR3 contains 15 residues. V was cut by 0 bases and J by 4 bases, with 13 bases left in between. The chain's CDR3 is CASSLALQGLTEAFF. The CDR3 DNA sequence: TGCGCCAGCAGCTTGGCGCTACAGGGTCTCACTGAAGCTTTCTTT.

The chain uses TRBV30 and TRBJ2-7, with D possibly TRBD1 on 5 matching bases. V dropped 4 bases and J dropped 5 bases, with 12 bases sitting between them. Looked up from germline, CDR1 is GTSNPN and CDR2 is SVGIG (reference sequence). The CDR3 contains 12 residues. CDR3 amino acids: CAWTVGADEQYF. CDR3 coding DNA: TGTGCCTGGACTGTAGGGGCCGACGAGCAGTACTTC.

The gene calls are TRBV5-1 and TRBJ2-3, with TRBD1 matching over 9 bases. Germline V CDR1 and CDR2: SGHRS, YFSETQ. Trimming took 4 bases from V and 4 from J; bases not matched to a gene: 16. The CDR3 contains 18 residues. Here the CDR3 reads CASSLSARTGAEADTQYF. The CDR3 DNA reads TGCGCCAGCAGCCTATCCGCCCGGACAGGGGCAGAGGCAGATACGCAGTATTTT.

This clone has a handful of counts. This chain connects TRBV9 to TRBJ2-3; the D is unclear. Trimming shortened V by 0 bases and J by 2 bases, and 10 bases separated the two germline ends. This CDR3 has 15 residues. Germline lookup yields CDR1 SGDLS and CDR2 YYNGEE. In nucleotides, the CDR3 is TGTGCCAGCAGCGTAGGATCGGTGAACACAGATACGCAGTATTTT. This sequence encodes CASSVGSVNTDTQYF.

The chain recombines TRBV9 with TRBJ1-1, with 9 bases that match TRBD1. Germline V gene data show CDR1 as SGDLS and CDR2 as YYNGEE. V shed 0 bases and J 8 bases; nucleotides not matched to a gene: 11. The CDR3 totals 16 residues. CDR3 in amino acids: CASSVAVGDRVREAFF. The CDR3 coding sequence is TGTGCCAGCAGCGTAGCTGTGGGGGACAGGGTCAGGGAAGCTTTCTTT.

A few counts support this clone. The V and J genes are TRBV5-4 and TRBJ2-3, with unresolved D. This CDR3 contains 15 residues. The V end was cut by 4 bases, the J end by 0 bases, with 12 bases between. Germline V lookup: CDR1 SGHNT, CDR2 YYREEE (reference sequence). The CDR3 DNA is TGTGCCAGCAGCCCCGAGTCTAGGAGCACAGATACGCAGTATTTT. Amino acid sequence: CASSPESRSTDTQYF. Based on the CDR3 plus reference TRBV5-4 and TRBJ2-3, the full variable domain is ETGVTQSPTHLIKTRGQQVTLRCSSQSGHNTVSWYQQALGQGPQFIFQYYREEENGRGNFPPRFSGLQFPNYSSELNVNALELDDSALYLCASSPESRSTDTQYFGPGTRLTVL.

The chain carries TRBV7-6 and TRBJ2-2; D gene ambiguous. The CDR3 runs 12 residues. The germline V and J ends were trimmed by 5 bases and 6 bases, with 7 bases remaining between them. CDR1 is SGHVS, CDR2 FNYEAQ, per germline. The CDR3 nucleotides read TGTGCCAGCAGCCCACGGGCCGGGGAGCTGTTTTTT. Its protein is CASSPRAGELFF.

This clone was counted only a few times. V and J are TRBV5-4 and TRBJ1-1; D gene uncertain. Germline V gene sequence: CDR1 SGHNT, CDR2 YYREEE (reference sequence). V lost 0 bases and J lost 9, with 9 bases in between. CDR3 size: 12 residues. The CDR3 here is CASSLASAQAFF. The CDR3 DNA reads TGTGCCAGCAGCTTGGCGAGCGCTCAAGCTTTCTTT.

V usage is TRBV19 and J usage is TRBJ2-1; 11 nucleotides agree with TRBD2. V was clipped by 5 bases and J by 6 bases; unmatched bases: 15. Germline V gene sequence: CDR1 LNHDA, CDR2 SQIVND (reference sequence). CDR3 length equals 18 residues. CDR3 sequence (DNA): TGTGCCAGTAGTTTCTTCCATCTAGCGGGAGGCCTTCTCAATGAGCAGTTCTTC. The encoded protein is CASSFFHLAGGLLNEQFF. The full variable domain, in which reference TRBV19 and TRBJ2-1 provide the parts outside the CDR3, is DGGITQSPKYLFRKEGQNVTLSCEQNLNHDAMYWYRQDPGQGLRLIYYSQIVNDFQKGDIAEGYSVSREKKESFPLTVTSAQKNPTAFYLCASSFFHLAGGLLNEQFFGPGTRLTVL.

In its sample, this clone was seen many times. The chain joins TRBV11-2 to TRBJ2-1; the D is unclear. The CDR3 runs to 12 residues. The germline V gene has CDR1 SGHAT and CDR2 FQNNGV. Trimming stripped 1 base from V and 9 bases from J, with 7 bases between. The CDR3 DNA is TGTGCCAGCAGCTTAGGCCCGAGTGAGCAGTTCTTC. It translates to CASSLGPSEQFF. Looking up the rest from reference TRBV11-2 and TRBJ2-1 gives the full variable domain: EAGVAQSPRYKIIEKRQSVAFWCNPISGHATLYWYQQILGQGPKLLIQFQNNGVVDDSQLPKDRFSAERLKGVDSTLKIQPAKLEDSAVYLCASSLGPSEQFFGPGTRLTVL.

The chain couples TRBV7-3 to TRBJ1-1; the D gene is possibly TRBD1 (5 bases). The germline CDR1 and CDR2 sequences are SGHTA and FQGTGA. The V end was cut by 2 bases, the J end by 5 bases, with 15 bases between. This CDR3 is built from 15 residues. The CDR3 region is CASSLGPGRGTEAFF. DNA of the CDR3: TGTGCCAGCAGCTTAGGACCAGGGAGGGGAACTGAAGCTTTCTTT.

This CDR3 is CASTLQGGVTDTQYF. For the CDR3, the DNA is TGTGCCAGCACCCTACAGGGGGGAGTCACAGATACGCAGTATTTT. This chain joins TRBV7-9 and TRBJ2-3; 8 nucleotides line up with TRBD1. Germline CDR1 reads SEHNR; CDR2 reads FQNEAQ (reference sequence). The V segment lost 7 bases and the J segment 2 bases; nucleotides outside the gene matches: 8. The CDR3 length is 15 residues. Variable domain in full (rest from reference TRBV7-9 and TRBJ2-3): DTGVSQNPRHKITKRGQNVTFRCDPISEHNRLYWYRQTLGQGPEFLTYFQNEAQLEKSRLLSDRFSAERPKGSFSTLEIQRTEQGDSAMYLCASTLQGGVTDTQYFGPGTRLTVL.

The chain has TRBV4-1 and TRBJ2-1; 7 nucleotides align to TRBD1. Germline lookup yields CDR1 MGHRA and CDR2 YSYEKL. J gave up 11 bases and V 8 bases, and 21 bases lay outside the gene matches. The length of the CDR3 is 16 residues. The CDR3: CASAGGLRDSEGKQFF. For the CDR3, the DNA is TGCGCCAGCGCAGGGGGTCTACGGGATTCTGAGGGTAAGCAGTTCTTC.

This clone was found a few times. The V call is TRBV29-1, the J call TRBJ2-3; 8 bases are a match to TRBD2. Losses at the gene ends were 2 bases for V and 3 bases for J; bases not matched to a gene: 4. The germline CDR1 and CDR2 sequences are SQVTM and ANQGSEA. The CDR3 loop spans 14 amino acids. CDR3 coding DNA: TGCAGCGTTGAACGGGGGGGGCTGACAGATACGCAGTATTTT. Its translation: CSVERGGLTDTQYF.

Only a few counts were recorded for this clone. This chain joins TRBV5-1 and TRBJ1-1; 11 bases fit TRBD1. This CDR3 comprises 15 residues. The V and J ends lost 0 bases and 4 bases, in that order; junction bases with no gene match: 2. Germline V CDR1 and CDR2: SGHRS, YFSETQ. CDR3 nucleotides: TGCGCCAGCAGCTTGGTGGGGACAGGGGGCACTGAAGCTTTCTTT. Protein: CASSLVGTGGTEAFF.

CDR3 sequence (DNA): TGCGCCAGCAGCCAGGCCAGGGGTCGCGAGCAGTACTTC. This sequence encodes CASSQARGREQYF. The gene calls are TRBV4-1 and TRBJ2-7; D may be TRBD1 (6 bases). The V end was cut by 3 bases, the J end by 6 bases, with 12 bases between. The CDR3 sequence is 13 residues long. Per the germline V gene, CDR1 is MGHRA and CDR2 is YSYEKL.

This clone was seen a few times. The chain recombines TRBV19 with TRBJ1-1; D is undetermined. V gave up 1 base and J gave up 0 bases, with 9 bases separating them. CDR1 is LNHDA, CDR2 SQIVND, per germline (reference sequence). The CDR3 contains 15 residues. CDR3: CASSIVPGMNTEAFF. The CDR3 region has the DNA TGTGCCAGTAGTATAGTTCCGGGGATGAACACTGAAGCTTTCTTT.

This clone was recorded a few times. CDR3 sequence reads: CSVAAGGNTGELFF. CDR3 bases: TGCAGCGTTGCAGCGGGGGGGAACACCGGGGAGCTGTTTTTT. This sequence joins TRBV29-1 and TRBJ2-2; 9 bases match TRBD2. Unmatched junction bases numbered 1, after V lost 4 bases and J lost 1 base. The CDR3 has 14 amino acids. Germline CDR1 SQVTM, CDR2 ANQGSEA.